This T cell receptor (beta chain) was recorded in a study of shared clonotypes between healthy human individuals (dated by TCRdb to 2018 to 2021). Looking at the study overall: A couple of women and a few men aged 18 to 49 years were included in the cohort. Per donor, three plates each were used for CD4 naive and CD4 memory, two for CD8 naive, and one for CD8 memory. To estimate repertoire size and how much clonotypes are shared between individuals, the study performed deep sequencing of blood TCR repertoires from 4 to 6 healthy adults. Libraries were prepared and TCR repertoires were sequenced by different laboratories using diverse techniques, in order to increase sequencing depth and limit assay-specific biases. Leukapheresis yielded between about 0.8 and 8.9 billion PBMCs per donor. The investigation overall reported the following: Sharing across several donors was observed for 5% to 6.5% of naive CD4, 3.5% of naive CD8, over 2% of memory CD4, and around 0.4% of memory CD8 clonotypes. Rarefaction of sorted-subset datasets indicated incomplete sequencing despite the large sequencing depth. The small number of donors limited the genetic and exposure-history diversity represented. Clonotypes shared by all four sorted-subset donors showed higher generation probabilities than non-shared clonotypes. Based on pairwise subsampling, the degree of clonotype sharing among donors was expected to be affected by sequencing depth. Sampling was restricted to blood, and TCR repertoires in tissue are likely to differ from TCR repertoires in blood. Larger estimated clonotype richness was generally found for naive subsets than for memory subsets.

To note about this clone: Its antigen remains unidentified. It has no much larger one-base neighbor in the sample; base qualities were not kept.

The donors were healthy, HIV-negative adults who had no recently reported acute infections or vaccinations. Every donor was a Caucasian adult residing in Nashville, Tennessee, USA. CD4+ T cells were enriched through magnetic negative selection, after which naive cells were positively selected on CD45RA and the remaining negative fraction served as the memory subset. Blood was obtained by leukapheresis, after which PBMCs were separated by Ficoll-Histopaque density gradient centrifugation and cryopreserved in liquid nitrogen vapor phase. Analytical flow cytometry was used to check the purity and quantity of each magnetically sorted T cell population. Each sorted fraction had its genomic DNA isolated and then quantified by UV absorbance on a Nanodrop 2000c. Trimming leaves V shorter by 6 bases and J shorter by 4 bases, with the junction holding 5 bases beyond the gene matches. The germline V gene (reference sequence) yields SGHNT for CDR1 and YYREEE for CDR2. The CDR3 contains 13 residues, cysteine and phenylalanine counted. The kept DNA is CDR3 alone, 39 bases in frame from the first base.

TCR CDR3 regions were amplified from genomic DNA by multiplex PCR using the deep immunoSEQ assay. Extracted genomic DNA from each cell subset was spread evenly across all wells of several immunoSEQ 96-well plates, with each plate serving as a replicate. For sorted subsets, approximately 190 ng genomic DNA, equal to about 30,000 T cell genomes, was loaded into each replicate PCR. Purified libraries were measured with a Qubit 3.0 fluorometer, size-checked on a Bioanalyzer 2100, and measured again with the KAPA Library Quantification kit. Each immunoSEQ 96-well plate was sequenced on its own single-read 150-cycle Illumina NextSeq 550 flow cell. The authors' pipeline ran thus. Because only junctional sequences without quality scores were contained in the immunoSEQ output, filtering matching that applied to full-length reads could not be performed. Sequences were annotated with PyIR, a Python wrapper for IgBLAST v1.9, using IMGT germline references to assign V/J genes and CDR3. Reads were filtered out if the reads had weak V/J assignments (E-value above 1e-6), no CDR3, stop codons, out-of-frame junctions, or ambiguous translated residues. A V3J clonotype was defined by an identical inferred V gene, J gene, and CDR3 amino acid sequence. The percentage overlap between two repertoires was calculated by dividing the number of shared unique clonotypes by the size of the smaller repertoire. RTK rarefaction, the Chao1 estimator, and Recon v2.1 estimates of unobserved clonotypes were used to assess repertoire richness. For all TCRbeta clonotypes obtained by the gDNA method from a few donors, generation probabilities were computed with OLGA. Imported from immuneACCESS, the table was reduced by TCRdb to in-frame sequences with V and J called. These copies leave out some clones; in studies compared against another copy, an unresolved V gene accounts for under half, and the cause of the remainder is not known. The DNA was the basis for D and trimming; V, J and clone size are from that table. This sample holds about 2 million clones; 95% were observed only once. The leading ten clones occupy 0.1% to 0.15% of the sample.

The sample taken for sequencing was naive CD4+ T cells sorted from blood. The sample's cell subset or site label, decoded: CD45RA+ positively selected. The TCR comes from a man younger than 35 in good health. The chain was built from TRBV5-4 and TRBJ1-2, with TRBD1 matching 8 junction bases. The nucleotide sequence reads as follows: TGTGCCAGCACCTCGGGACAGGCCTATGGCTACACCTTC. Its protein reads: CASTSGQAYGYTF.